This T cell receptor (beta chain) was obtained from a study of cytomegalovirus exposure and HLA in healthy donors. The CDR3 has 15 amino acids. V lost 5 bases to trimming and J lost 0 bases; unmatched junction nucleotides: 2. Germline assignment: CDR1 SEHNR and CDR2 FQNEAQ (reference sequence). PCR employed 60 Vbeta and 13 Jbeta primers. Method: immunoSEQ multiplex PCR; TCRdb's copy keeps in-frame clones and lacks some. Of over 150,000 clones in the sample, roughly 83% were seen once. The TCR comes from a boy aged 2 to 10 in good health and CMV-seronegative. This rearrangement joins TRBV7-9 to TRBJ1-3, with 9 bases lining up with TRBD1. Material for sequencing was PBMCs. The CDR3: CASSLGQGSGNTIYF. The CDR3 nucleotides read TGTGCCAGCAGCCTGGGACAGGGCTCTGGAAACACCATATATTTT.